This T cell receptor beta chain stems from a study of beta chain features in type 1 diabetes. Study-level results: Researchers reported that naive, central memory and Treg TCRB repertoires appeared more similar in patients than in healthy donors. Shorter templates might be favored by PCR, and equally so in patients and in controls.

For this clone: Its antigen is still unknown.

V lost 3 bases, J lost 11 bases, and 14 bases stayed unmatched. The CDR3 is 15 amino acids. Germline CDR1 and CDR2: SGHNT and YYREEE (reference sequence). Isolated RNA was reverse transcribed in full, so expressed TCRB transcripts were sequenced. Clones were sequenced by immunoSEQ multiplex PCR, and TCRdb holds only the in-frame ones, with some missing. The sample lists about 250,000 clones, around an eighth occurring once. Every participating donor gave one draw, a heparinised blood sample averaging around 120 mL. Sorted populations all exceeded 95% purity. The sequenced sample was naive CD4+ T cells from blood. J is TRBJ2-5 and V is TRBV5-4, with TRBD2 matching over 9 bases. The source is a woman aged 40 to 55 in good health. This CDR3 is CASSSLASGNQGQYF. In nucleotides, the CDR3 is TGTGCCAGCAGCTCCCTGGCTAGCGGGAACCAAGGGCAGTACTTC.